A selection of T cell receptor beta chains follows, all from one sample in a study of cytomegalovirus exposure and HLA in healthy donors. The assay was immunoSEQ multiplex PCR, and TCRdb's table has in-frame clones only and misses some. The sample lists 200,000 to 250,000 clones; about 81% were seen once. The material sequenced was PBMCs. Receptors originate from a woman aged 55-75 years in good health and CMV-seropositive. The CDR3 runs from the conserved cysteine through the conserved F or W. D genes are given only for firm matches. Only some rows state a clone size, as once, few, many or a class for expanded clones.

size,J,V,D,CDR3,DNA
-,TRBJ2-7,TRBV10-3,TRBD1,CAISEGQGIVDEQYF,TGTGCCATCAGTGAGGGACAGGGGATCGTCGACGAGCAGTACTTC
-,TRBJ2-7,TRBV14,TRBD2,CASSPLGSGYQYEQYF,TGTGCCAGCAGCCCCCTGGGTAGCGGGTACCAATACGAGCAGTACTTC
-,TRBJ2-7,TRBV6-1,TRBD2,CASSDPGTSGRAATYEQYF,TGTGCCAGCAGTGACCCCGGGACTAGCGGGAGGGCCGCAACCTACGAGCAGTACTTC
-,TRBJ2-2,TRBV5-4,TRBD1,CASSRQGLTGELFF,TGTGCCAGCAGCCGACAGGGCCTAACCGGGGAGCTGTTTTTT
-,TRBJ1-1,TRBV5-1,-,CASSSGITEAFF,TGCGCCAGCAGCTCCGGGATCACTGAAGCTTTCTTT
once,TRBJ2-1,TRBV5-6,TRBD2,CASRPGTSGRDEQFF,TGTGCCAGCAGGCCCGGGACTAGCGGGAGGGATGAGCAGTTCTTC
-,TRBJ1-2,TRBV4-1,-,CASSQDQGGYTF,TGCGCCAGCAGCCAAGATCAGGGTGGCTACACCTTC
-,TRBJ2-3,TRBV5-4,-,CASSLNSGRTDTQYF,TGTGCCAGCAGCTTAAATAGCGGACGCACAGATACGCAGTATTTT
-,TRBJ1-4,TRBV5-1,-,CASRLRATNEKLFF,TGCGCCAGCAGACTCAGGGCCACCAATGAAAAACTGTTTTTT
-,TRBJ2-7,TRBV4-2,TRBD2,CASSQEGGGGRFPYEQYF,TGTGCCAGCAGCCAAGAGGGGGGAGGCGGGAGGTTCCCCTACGAGCAGTACTTC
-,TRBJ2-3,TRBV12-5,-,CASGSLTDTQYF,TGTGCTAGTGGTTCCTTAACAGATACGCAGTATTTT
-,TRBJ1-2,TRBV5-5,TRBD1,CASSKDRGFTNYGYTF,TGTGCCAGCAGCAAAGACAGGGGCTTCACTAACTATGGCTACACCTTC
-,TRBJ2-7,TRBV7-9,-,CASSAPQGRPYEQYF,TGTGCCAGCAGCGCCCCGCAGGGTAGGCCCTACGAGCAGTACTTC
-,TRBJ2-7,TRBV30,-,CAWSVQTGPTYEQYF,TGTGCCTGGAGTGTACAAACAGGGCCCACCTACGAGCAGTACTTC
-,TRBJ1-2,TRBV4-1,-,CASSQDPGGNYGYTF,TGCGCCAGCAGCCAAGATCCCGGGGGTAACTATGGCTACACCTTC
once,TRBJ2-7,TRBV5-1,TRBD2,CASSLLAGTYEQYF,TGCGCCAGCAGCTTGTTAGCGGGGACCTACGAGCAGTACTTC
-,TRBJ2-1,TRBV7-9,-,CASRSTGRNEQFF,TGTGCCAGCAGATCGACAGGGAGGAATGAGCAGTTCTTC
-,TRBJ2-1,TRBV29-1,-,CSVERVRRSSYNEQFF,TGCAGCGTTGAAAGAGTGCGACGGAGCTCCTACAATGAGCAGTTCTTC
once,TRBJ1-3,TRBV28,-,CASSWTSGNTIYF,TGTGCCAGCAGTTGGACATCGGGAAACACCATATATTTT
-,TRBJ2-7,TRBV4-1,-,CASSQVPVSYEQYF,TGCGCCAGCAGCCAAGTTCCGGTCTCCTACGAGCAGTACTTC
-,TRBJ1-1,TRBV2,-,CASSEARRTDEAFF,TGTGCCAGCAGTGAAGCGCGAAGGACAGATGAAGCTTTCTTT
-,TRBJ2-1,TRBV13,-,CASSNRDSPYNEQFF,TGTGCCAGCAGCAACCGGGACTCCCCTTACAATGAGCAGTTCTTC
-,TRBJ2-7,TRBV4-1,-,CASSQEGGTEQYF,TGCGCCAGCAGCCAAGAGGGGGGGACAGAGCAGTACTTC
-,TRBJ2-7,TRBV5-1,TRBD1,CASSERTGSSYEQYF,TGCGCCAGCAGTGAACGGACAGGGAGTTCCTACGAGCAGTACTTC
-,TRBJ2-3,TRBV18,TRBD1,CASSSGTGSSDTQYF,TGTGCCAGCTCATCCGGGACAGGGTCGTCAGATACGCAGTATTTT
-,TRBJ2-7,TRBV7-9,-,CASSFGDSKYEQYF,TGTGCCAGCAGCTTCGGGGACTCGAAGTACGAGCAGTACTTC
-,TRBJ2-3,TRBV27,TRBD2,CASSPFVAGGGNTQYF,TGTGCCAGCAGTCCCTTCGTAGCGGGAGGTGGTAATACACAGTATTTT
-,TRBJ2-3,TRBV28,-,CASISPRAGEFADTQYF,TGTGCCAGCATTAGCCCCCGGGCAGGGGAGTTCGCAGATACGCAGTATTTT
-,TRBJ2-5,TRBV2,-,CASSAKGLGAQYF,TGTGCCAGCAGCGCGAAAGGGCTCGGGGCCCAGTACTTC
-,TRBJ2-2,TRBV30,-,CASGQANTGELFF,TGTGCCTCTGGACAAGCGAACACCGGGGAGCTGTTTTTT
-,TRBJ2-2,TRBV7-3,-,CASSSGRTGELFF,TGTGCCAGCAGCTCAGGGCGGACCGGGGAGCTGTTTTTT
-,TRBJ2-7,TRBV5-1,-,CASSLKQAQNEQYF,TGCGCCAGCAGCTTGAAACAGGCACAGAACGAGCAGTACTTC
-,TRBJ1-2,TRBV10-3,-,CAIRRGDNGYTF,TGTGCCATCCGGAGGGGTGACAATGGCTACACCTTC